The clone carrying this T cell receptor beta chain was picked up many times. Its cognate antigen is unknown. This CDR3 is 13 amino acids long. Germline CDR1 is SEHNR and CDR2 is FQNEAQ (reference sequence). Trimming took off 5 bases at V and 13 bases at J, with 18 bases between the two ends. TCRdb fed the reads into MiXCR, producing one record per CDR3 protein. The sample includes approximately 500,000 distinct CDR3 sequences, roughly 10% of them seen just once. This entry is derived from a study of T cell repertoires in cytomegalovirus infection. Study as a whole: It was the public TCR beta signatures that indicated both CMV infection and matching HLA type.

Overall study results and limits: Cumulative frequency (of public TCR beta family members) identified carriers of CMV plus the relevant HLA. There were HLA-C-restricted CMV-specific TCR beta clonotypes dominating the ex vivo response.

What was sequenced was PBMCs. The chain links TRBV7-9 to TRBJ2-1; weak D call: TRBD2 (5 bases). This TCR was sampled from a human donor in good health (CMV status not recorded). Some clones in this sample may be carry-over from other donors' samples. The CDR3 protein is CASSARDKTHQFF. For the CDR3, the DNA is TGTGCCAGCAGCGCCCGGGATAAGACCCACCAGTTCTTC.